This is a list of T cell receptor beta chains from one sample in a study of lymphopenia after photon versus proton radiotherapy. Some clones are missing from TCRdb's copy, which holds only in-frame ones; the method was immunoSEQ multiplex PCR. The repertoire holds 15,000 to 20,000 clones, with 70% to 90% as singletons. The source was peripheral blood, collected from a patient treated with proton-based radiotherapy. The receptors originated from a woman aged 60 to 75 with cholangiocarcinoma. Some clones in this sample may be carry-over from other donors' samples. Both conserved end residues are part of each CDR3. Each record gives: V gene, clone size, J gene, D gene, CDR3 protein, CDR3 DNA. A D gene is named only where the DNA matches it firmly. The size of a clone is reported for some rows only, either as once, few or many, or as a class for expanded clones.

TRBV5-1	NA	TRBJ1-1	NA	CASSFQATGMNTEAFF	TGCGCCAGCAGCTTTCAAGCGACGGGCATGAACACTGAAGCTTTCTTT
TRBV4-1	NA	TRBJ2-5	NA	CASSLMDSQETQYF	TGCGCCAGCAGCCTAATGGACAGTCAAGAGACCCAGTACTTC
TRBV18	NA	TRBJ2-7	NA	CASSPIKGDEQYF	TGTGCCAGCTCACCTATAAAGGGAGACGAGCAGTACTTC
TRBV4-3	NA	TRBJ1-2	NA	CASSQLREARNYGYTF	TGCGCCAGCAGCCAGCTAAGGGAGGCGCGGAACTATGGCTACACCTTC
TRBV5-1	NA	TRBJ2-5	TRBD1	CASSPLGQGREETQYF	TGCGCCAGCAGCCCCCTGGGACAGGGTCGGGAGGAGACCCAGTACTTC
TRBV5-4	once	TRBJ2-3	TRBD2	CASSSSGGLGFTQYF	TGTGCCAGCAGCTCTAGCGGGGGCCTTGGGTTCACGCAGTATTTT
TRBV7-2	NA	TRBJ2-7	TRBD1	CASSWTGTYEQYF	TGTGCCAGCTCCTGGACAGGGACCTACGAGCAGTACTTC
TRBV29-1	NA	TRBJ2-7	TRBD2	CSAGLAGGDRQYF	TGCAGCGCTGGACTAGCGGGAGGTGACCGGCAGTACTTC
TRBV4-3	NA	TRBJ2-1	TRBD2	CASSQGGGGRSYNEQFF	TGCGCCAGCAGCCAAGGGGGAGGCGGGAGGTCGTACAATGAGCAGTTCTTC
TRBV9	NA	TRBJ2-7	TRBD1	CASSAGTGGYEQYF	TGTGCCAGCAGCGCAGGGACAGGGGGCTACGAGCAGTACTTC
TRBV4-1	NA	TRBJ1-2	NA	CASSQDQTVGYGYTF	TGCGCCAGCAGCCAAGATCAGACAGTTGGCTATGGCTACACCTTC
TRBV21-1	NA	TRBJ1-1	NA	CASPRDREGTEAFF	TGTGCCAGCCCTCGTGACAGGGAAGGGACTGAAGCTTTCTTT
TRBV19	NA	TRBJ1-1	NA	CASSIVKVAGMNTEAFF	TGTGCCAGTAGTATAGTTAAAGTGGCCGGGATGAACACTGAAGCTTTCTTT
TRBV4-1	NA	TRBJ1-2	TRBD1	CASSQEDRGRVNYGYTF	TGCGCCAGCAGCCAAGAGGACAGGGGGCGAGTTAACTATGGCTACACCTTC
TRBV11-2	NA	TRBJ1-3	TRBD1	CASSLGFTGGSGNTIYF	TGTGCCAGCAGCTTAGGATTCACAGGGGGCTCTGGAAACACCATATATTTT
TRBV9	NA	TRBJ2-7	TRBD2	CASSPRDYSYEQYF	TGTGCCAGCAGCCCTCGGGACTACTCCTACGAGCAGTACTTC
TRBV5-1	NA	TRBJ2-7	NA	CASSFGRGLNSYEQYF	TGCGCCAGCAGCTTCGGTCGAGGACTGAACTCCTACGAGCAGTACTTC